The clone carrying this T cell receptor (beta chain) has just a few counts. No antigen is known for it. The same CDR3 also results from other DNA sequences found in this sample. The donors comprised healthy bone marrow donors. The PCR ran on 60 Vbeta and 13 Jbeta primers. The repertoire was sequenced with immunoSEQ multiplex PCR; TCRdb's copy has only in-frame clones and lacks some. The data show approximately 140,000 clones, with more than 70% seen just once and roughly 0.9% held by the top ten. The V gene's germline CDR1 is SGHDN and CDR2 FVKESK. The J segment lost 4 bases and the V segment lost 4 bases, leaving 4 bases of the junction unmatched. The CDR3 runs to 15 residues. The source of the sample is a study of cytomegalovirus exposure and HLA in healthy donors. Study-wide results and caveats: Available immune exposure information was restricted to CMV serostatus only. When presence/absence was analysed, sequencing depth was taken to be roughly uniform across donors.

The receptor was derived from a woman aged 60-75 years in good health and CMV-seronegative. The gene calls are TRBV14 and TRBJ1-6; 7 bases match TRBD1. Sequencing was done on a sample of PBMCs. The CDR3 DNA reads as TGTGCCAGCAGCCCTCCGGGACAGTATAATTCACCCCTCCACTTT. Its protein product is CASSPPGQYNSPLHF.